This is a list of T cell receptor beta chains from one sample in a study of kidney transplant recipient with SARS-CoV-2 infection. TCRdb processed the reads anew with MiXCR; each CDR3 protein has one entry. The data contain approximately 240,000 distinct CDR3 sequences, around 28% of them seen just once; the ten biggest clones take up under 7.5%. The input for sequencing was a blood sample, taken at baseline and around day 120 from a kidney transplant recipient. The source is a male patient aged 30 to 40 who had COVID-19 and was a kidney transplant recipient. Some T cells may arise from the graft donor. Each CDR3 is given with its conserved first and last residue. Each record gives: V gene, J gene, clone size, D gene, CDR3 DNA, CDR3 protein. D genes are given only for firm matches. A clone size is listed for some rows: how often the clone was seen (once, few, many), or a class if it is expanded.

TRBV2	TRBJ2-3	NA	NA	TGTGCCAGCAGTGTCGTCAGGATCACAGATACGCAGTATTTT	CASSVVRITDTQYF
TRBV10-2	TRBJ2-1	few	TRBD2	TGCGCCAGCAGTGATTCGAGCGGGCTAGCGGGAGGGAGCTCCTACAATGAGCAGTTCTTC	CASSDSSGLAGGSSYNEQFF
TRBV27	TRBJ2-4	NA	NA	TGTGCCAGCAGTTTATCAGCCCCGGGTATTCCACTAGCCAAAAACATTCAGTACTTC	CASSLSAPGIPLAKNIQYF
TRBV4-1	TRBJ2-2	many	TRBD2	TGCGCCAGCAGCCAAGGAGCGGGAGCTAGCGGGGAGCTGTTTTTT	CASSQGAGASGELFF
TRBV7-9	TRBJ1-2	once	NA	TGTGTCAGCAGCCCGGGCGGCAGAGACGGAAAGACCTATGGCTACACCTTC	CVSSPGGRDGKTYGYTF
TRBV5-6	TRBJ1-2	many	NA	TGTGCCAGCAGCTTGGGGGGCAGAGGATATGGCTACACCTTC	CASSLGGRGYGYTF
TRBV12-3/TRBV12-4	TRBJ2-1	many	NA	TGTGCCAGCACCCCCGGGCAGGGCGGGTACAATGAGCAGTTCTTC	CASTPGQGGYNEQFF
TRBV7-2	TRBJ2-2	many	NA	TGTGCCAGCAGCCCGCGGTGGAGAGCCGACACCGGGGAGCTGTTTTTT	CASSPRWRADTGELFF
TRBV23-1	TRBJ1-5	many	NA	TGCGCCGTCGAACCGGAGAAGCCCCAGCATTTT	CAVEPEKPQHF
TRBV12-5	TRBJ1-2	many	NA	TGTGCTAGTGGTTCGAGGAGTTTGCAGGGAAAGACCTATGGCTACACCTTC	CASGSRSLQGKTYGYTF
TRBV24-1	TRBJ2-1	many	TRBD2	TGTGCCACCGAGGGACTAGCGGGAGGGAAAAACCACAATGAGCAGTTCTTC	CATEGLAGGKNHNEQFF
TRBV25-1	TRBJ1-2	many	NA	TGTGCCAGCAGTGGGACCGAAGAACTGGGAAAGACCTATGGCTACACCTTC	CASSGTEELGKTYGYTF
TRBV20-1	TRBJ1-5	many	NA	TGCAGTGCTAGAGATCCGACAGCAAATCAGCCCCAGCATTTT	CSARDPTANQPQHF
TRBV12-3/TRBV12-4	TRBJ1-2	many	NA	TGTGCCAGCAGTGCAAAGAGCACAGCAGGAAAGACCTATGGCTACACCTTC	CASSAKSTAGKTYGYTF
TRBV24-1	TRBJ1-2	many	NA	TGTGCCACCAGTCAACTACGTAGTACCAGAAAGACCTATGGCTACACCTTC	CATSQLRSTRKTYGYTF
TRBV20-1	TRBJ2-7	many	TRBD1	TGCAGTGCACCGCCGGGACAGGCCTCCTACGAGCAGTACTTC	CSAPPGQASYEQYF
TRBV6-5	TRBJ1-2	few	NA	TGTGCCAGCAGTTCCGCGTTCTCTATGCGAAAGACCTATGGCTACACCTTC	CASSSAFSMRKTYGYTF
TRBV7-9	TRBJ2-4	few	NA	TGTGCCAGCAGCCCCGGGACCATGGGCAAAAACATTCAGTACTTC	CASSPGTMGKNIQYF
TRBV21-1	TRBJ2-5	many	NA	TGTGCCAGCAGCAAAGCCCTTATGACATACCTATCTCAAGAGACCCAGTACTTC	CASSKALMTYLSQETQYF
TRBV20-1	TRBJ2-2	NA	NA	TGCAGTGCTAGAGATCCAGCGGCCGCAGACACCGGGGAGCTGTTTTTT	CSARDPAAADTGELFF
TRBV4-3	TRBJ2-7	many	NA	TGCGCCAGCAGCCAAGAGGCAGGAACCTACGAGCAGTACTTC	CASSQEAGTYEQYF
TRBV2	TRBJ2-4	few	NA	TGTGCCAGCAGTCGCACAAATTTTGGATCCGCCAAAAACATTCAGTACTTC	CASSRTNFGSAKNIQYF
TRBV25-1	TRBJ1-2	NA	NA	TGTGCCAGCAGTCCGGGAAAAGAACTGGGAAAGACCTGGGGCTACACCTTC	CASSPGKELGKTWGYTF
TRBV6-2/TRBV6-3	TRBJ1-2	many	NA	TGTGCCAGCAGTCCCGTATACTGCATCGGAAAGACCTATGGCTACACCTTC	CASSPVYCIGKTYGYTF
TRBV10-3	TRBJ1-5	many	NA	TGTGCCATCAGTGAGGGACAGAGGGATCAGCCCCAGCATTTT	CAISEGQRDQPQHF
TRBV6-8	TRBJ2-7	many	TRBD2	TGTGCCAGCAGAAAAAGCGGGAGTGGGGAGCAGTACTTC	CASRKSGSGEQYF
TRBV12-3/TRBV12-4	TRBJ2-7	many	NA	TGTGCCAGCAGTTTTCGAGGGGACTACGAGCAGTACTTC	CASSFRGDYEQYF
TRBV10-3	TRBJ2-3	many	NA	TGTGCCATCATAGCGGCCCCTTCCGTCGATACGCAGTATTTT	CAIIAAPSVDTQYF
TRBV10-1	TRBJ2-5	many	NA	TGCGCCAGCAGCCCCTCGGAGGGGGGCGAAGAGACCCAGTACTTC	CASSPSEGGEETQYF
TRBV21-1	TRBJ2-1	few	NA	TGTGCCAGCAGCAATTCGGTGGGGGGGGGTCCTCCCTACAATGAGCAGTTCTTC	CASSNSVGGGPPYNEQFF
TRBV12-3/TRBV12-4	TRBJ1-1	many	NA	TGTGCCAGCAGTTTAGAGTATGGGGGGACGAACACTGAAGCTTTCTTT	CASSLEYGGTNTEAFF
TRBV29-1	TRBJ2-7	many	TRBD2	TGCAGCGTAGCCTCCGGGACTAGCGTGGGAGAGCAGTACTTC	CSVASGTSVGEQYF
TRBV3-1	TRBJ2-2	few	NA	TGTGCCAGCAGCCAACCCCATCCCATTTCAGGCTTGACCGGGGAGCTGTTTTTT	CASSQPHPISGLTGELFF